One T cell receptor (beta chain) is described in this entry. Its antigen is as yet unknown. A mixed TRB-A/B primer pool amplified rearranged TRB by multiplex touch-down PCR. One entry per CDR3 protein results from TCRdb running MiXCR on the multiplex PCR reads. Of around 2,000 distinct CDR3 sequences listed, 30% to 40% are singletons. These data originate in a study of T cell repertoires in aging, cancer and after chemotherapy. Study-wide results and caveats: In healthy donors, age-related TCR diversity loss mainly reflected lost richness.

TCR beta rearrangements were amplified from peripheral blood genomic DNA. The CDR3 extends over 12 amino acids. Germline V lookup: CDR1 SGHNT, CDR2 YENEEA. Between the trimmed V and J ends, which lost 1 base and 16 bases, there was a span of 14 bases. The chain has TRBV11-3 and TRBJ2-1, with TRBD2 as a possible D gene (6 bases). This sequence was found in a human donor with a solid tumor. The sequenced sample consisted of blood. The CDR3 DNA reads as TGTGCCAGCAGCTTAGCATCGGGGGTCGGATTCTTC. This translates into CASSLASGVGFF. Full variable domain (rest looked up from reference TRBV11-3 and TRBJ2-1): EAGVVQSPRYKIIEKKQPVAFWCNPISGHNTLYWYLQNLGQGPELLIRYENEEAVDDSQLPKDRFSAERLKGVDSTLKIQPAELGDSAVYLCASSLASGVGFFGPGTRLTVL.